Shown below are 5 T cell receptor beta chains from a single sample sequenced in a study of T cells after yellow fever vaccination. Via MiXCR, TCRdb re-called the 5' RACE reads, giving one row per CDR3 protein. The sample has almost 600,000 distinct CDR3 sequences; roughly 13% are singletons. The starting material was PBMCs, obtained on the day of the yellow fever booster vaccination. Receptors originate from a young man who received the YFV17D yellow fever vaccine.

This clonotype has only a few counts. The genes are TRBV5-6 and TRBJ2-4; a possible D gene is TRBD1 (6 bases). The CDR3 extends over 13 amino acids. V shed 0 bases and J shed 5 bases, with 6 bases lying between them. Looked up from germline, CDR1 is SGHDT and CDR2 is YYEEEE. The CDR3: CASSLGTENIQYF. The CDR3 coding sequence is TGTGCCAGCAGCTTGGGGACAGAAAACATTCAGTACTTC.

This clonotype occurred a few times. The chain has TRBV11-2 and TRBJ2-5, with D possibly being TRBD2 (6 bases). V lost 6 bases and J 5 bases, leaving 16 bases between the germline ends. CDR3 size: 14 residues. Germline V gives CDR1 SGHAT, CDR2 FQNNGV. The CDR3 sequence is CASRGGTLGETQYF. The CDR3 region has the DNA TGTGCCAGCAGGGGAGGAACACTAGGGGAGACCCAGTACTTC.

The chain combines TRBV6-1 with TRBJ2-7; D is tentatively TRBD1 or TRBD2 (6 bases each). The CDR3 contains 15 residues. Trimming left V 8 bases short and J 3 bases short, with 20 bases between. From germline, CDR1 is MNHNS and CDR2 SASEGT. DNA for the CDR3: TGTGCCAGCGATAAGAGACAGGAGGGTGGCTACGAGCAGTACTTC. It yields the protein CASDKRQEGGYEQYF.

V usage is TRBV7-2 and J usage is TRBJ2-4; the match to TRBD1 covers 7 bases. Unmatched junction bases numbered 10, after V lost 5 bases and J lost 0 bases. Germline values: CDR1 SGHTA, CDR2 FQGNSA. This CDR3 has 17 residues. The DNA for the CDR3 is TGTGCCAGCAGCCTCCTACCGGGACAGTTAGCCAAAAACATTCAGTACTTC. As protein: CASSLLPGQLAKNIQYF.

The rearrangement joins TRBV20-1 to TRBJ1-6; 9 bases agree with TRBD1. Looked up from germline, CDR1 is DFQATT and CDR2 is SNEGSKA (reference sequence). V lost 3 bases and J lost 13; bases outside the gene matches: 10. The CDR3 covers 14 residues. As DNA, the CDR3 is TGCAGTGCTAGTCTCCCGGGACAGGGACCCCCCCTCCACTTT. It yields the protein CSASLPGQGPPLHF.